This section outlines one T cell receptor beta chain sequence together with its context. Produced via immunoSEQ multiplex PCR; TCRdb's table is partial and in-frame only. The sample carries around 350,000 clones, less than 85% recorded once. The data are from a study of shared clonotypes between healthy human individuals. Germline V gives CDR1 SGHTA, CDR2 FQGTGA. Trimming shortened V by 5 bases and J by 5 bases, and 15 bases separated the two germline ends. The CDR3 covers 15 residues. This chain links TRBV7-3 with TRBJ2-2; D tentatively reads TRBD1 or TRBD2 (5 bases each). This receptor was taken from a man aged 25-40 years in good health. Sequenced sample: memory CD4+ T cells sorted from blood. Stated subset: CD45RA-negative fraction. The CDR3 is CASSGGISGTGELFF. In DNA, the CDR3 is TGTGCCAGCAGCGGGGGAATCTCGGGGACCGGGGAGCTGTTTTTT.